This is a list of T cell receptor beta chains from one sample in a study of T cell responses to AZD1222 COVID-19 vaccine. Generated by immunoSEQ multiplex PCR, the TCRdb table keeps only in-frame clones and is missing some. The sample carries 100,000 or so clones, around 84% recorded once. This specimen consisted of peripheral blood, obtained on day 0 of AZD1222 vaccination. The receptor set was obtained from an adult in good health. Each CDR3 is given with its conserved first and last residue. The D gene is left open where the match is weak. Clone size is stated in some rows and not others, as once, few, many or a class when expanded.

-	TRBJ1-2	-	TRBV28	TGTGCCAGCAGTTTCTCAGGGGCGAGAGGCTACACCTTC	CASSFSGARGYTF
-	TRBJ2-3	-	TRBV3-1/TRBV3-2	TGTGCCAGCAGCCACCAGGGAGCTCTAACGCAGTATTTT	CASSHQGALTQYF
-	TRBJ1-2	-	TRBV5-8	TGTGCCAGCAGCTTTACTTGGACAGACGGCTACACCTTC	CASSFTWTDGYTF
TRBD2	TRBJ2-1	-	TRBV11-2	TGTGCCAGCAGCTCTCGACTAGCGGGAGGGTATGAGCAGTTCTTC	CASSSRLAGGYEQFF
-	TRBJ2-1	-	TRBV7-3	TGTGCCAGCAGCTTAACGAAGGGGGGTGAGCAGTTCTTC	CASSLTKGGEQFF
-	TRBJ2-1	-	TRBV4-2	TGTGCCAGCAGCCAAGAACAGAGCACCTACAATGAGCAGTTCTTC	CASSQEQSTYNEQFF
-	TRBJ1-6	-	TRBV11-2	TGTGCCAGCAGCTTAGATCGGAGTTTATCACCCCTCCACTTT	CASSLDRSLSPLHF
-	TRBJ2-5	-	TRBV19	TGTGCCAGCGCCCAGGGGAACCAAGAGACCCAGTACTTC	CASAQGNQETQYF
TRBD2	TRBJ2-3	few	TRBV2	TGTGCCAGGGCTGAGGGCTGGCGGGGGATAACCCTTTTT	CARAEGWRGITLF
-	TRBJ1-4	-	TRBV7-9	TGTGCCAGCAGCTTAGTTCCCCCCGAAAAACTGTTTTTT	CASSLVPPEKLFF
-	TRBJ1-4	-	TRBV28	TGTGCCAGCAGGGGGGGTCAAGCTAATGAAAAACTGTTTTTT	CASRGGQANEKLFF
-	TRBJ2-3	-	TRBV19	TGTGCCAGTAGTATAAGCTGGGGGAGGAGCACAGATACGCAGTATTTT	CASSISWGRSTDTQYF
TRBD1	TRBJ2-2	few	TRBV7-3	TGTGCCAGCAGCTTAGGGGACAGGAACACCGGGGAGCTGTTTTTT	CASSLGDRNTGELFF
TRBD1	TRBJ1-4	-	TRBV27	TGTGCCAGCAGTTTAAACGGACAGGGGTGGGAAAAACTGTTTTTT	CASSLNGQGWEKLFF
TRBD1	TRBJ1-2	-	TRBV5-1	TGCGCCAGCAGCTCCGGCGGACAGGGGGCAGGTGGCTACACCTTC	CASSSGGQGAGGYTF
TRBD2	TRBJ2-1	-	TRBV11-3	TGTGCCAGCAGCTTAGAATTAGCGGGAGGAACTGAGCAGTTCTTC	CASSLELAGGTEQFF
-	TRBJ2-7	-	TRBV5-6	TGTGCCAGCAGCGCCCCCAGGCTCCCTTCAGGGTACGAGCAGTACTTC	CASSAPRLPSGYEQYF
-	TRBJ2-4	-	TRBV5-4	TGTGCCAGCAGCTTGGATCCGACCAGGGGAAAAAACATTCAGTACTTC	CASSLDPTRGKNIQYF
-	TRBJ2-7	-	TRBV27	TGTGCCAGCAGTTTCGGGCAGGGGCGCGCAGTTTACGAGCAGTACTTC	CASSFGQGRAVYEQYF
-	TRBJ2-4	-	TRBV29-1	TGCAGCGTTGAAGAAAACATTCAGTACTTC	CSVEENIQYF
-	TRBJ2-7	-	TRBV15	TGTGCCACCAGCAGAGGGAGGGTGTCCTACGAGCAGTACTTC	CATSRGRVSYEQYF
TRBD1	TRBJ1-5	-	TRBV19	TGTGCCAGTAGTAGGACAGGGGTAGGCAATCAGCCCCAGCATTTT	CASSRTGVGNQPQHF
TRBD2	TRBJ2-4	-	TRBV27	TGTGCCAGCAGTTGGGGGGGAGGAGGCAAAAACATTCAGTACTTC	CASSWGGGGKNIQYF
-	TRBJ1-4	-	TRBV19	TGTGCCAGTAGTATAGTAGGGCTGGATGAAAAACTGTTTTTT	CASSIVGLDEKLFF
-	TRBJ2-5	-	TRBV6-5	TGTGCCAGCACCCAGGGGTTTGGGACCCAGTACTTC	CASTQGFGTQYF
-	TRBJ1-5	-	TRBV19	TGTGCCAGTAGTCCGTCCGAGGGGAATCAGCCCCAGCATTTT	CASSPSEGNQPQHF
-	TRBJ1-4	few	TRBV28	TGTGCCAGCAGAAAGACATTCACAGGACCTATTAACGAAAAACTGTTTTTT	CASRKTFTGPINEKLFF
-	TRBJ1-1	-	TRBV29-1	TGCAGCGTGCCCCGAACGAGGGGGGCTGAAGCTTTCTTT	CSVPRTRGAEAFF
TRBD2	TRBJ2-7	-	TRBV6-2/TRBV6-3	TGTGCCAGCAGTCCCGGACTAGCGGGTGGGGTCTCCTACGAGCAGTACTTC	CASSPGLAGGVSYEQYF
-	TRBJ1-2	-	TRBV20-1	TGCAGCCCCTGGGAGAGCTATGGCTACACCTTC	CSPWESYGYTF
TRBD1	TRBJ2-3	-	TRBV11-3	TGTGCCAGCAGCAACAGGGGGTCAGATACGCAGTATTTT	CASSNRGSDTQYF
TRBD1	TRBJ2-7	-	TRBV20-1	TGCAGTGCTAGTGACAGGGCAGAAGAGCAGTACTTC	CSASDRAEEQYF
-	TRBJ2-2	-	TRBV4-3	TGCGCCAGCAGCCAAGCCTCCCTAGAACCCGGGGAGCTGTTTTTT	CASSQASLEPGELFF
-	TRBJ1-2	few	TRBV7-9	TGTGCCAGCAGCTTCGACAGCCTCTATGGCTACACCTTC	CASSFDSLYGYTF
-	TRBJ1-3	-	TRBV7-2	TGTGCCAGCAGCTTAGGGGAAGATGGGACCATATATTTT	CASSLGEDGTIYF
-	TRBJ2-3	-	TRBV7-3	TGTGCCAGCAGCCGTAACGGGATGTGGGAGGGCACAGATACGCAGTATTTT	CASSRNGMWEGTDTQYF
-	TRBJ1-1	-	TRBV11-2	TGTGCCAGCAGCTTAGGATTCAAGAACACTGAAGCTTTCTTT	CASSLGFKNTEAFF
-	TRBJ1-4	-	TRBV2	TGTGCCAGCAGTACCCGACCAGGTTTTAATGAAAAACTGTTTTTT	CASSTRPGFNEKLFF
-	TRBJ1-6	-	TRBV6-6	TGTGCCAGCAGTTACTCGTTCAGTGAGGCCCCCACCCTCCACTTT	CASSYSFSEAPTLHF
TRBD1	TRBJ1-2	once	TRBV7-2	TGTGCCAGCAGCCCGCAGGGGGCAAGTTATGGCTACACCTTC	CASSPQGASYGYTF
TRBD1	TRBJ2-5	-	TRBV3-1/TRBV3-2	TGTGCCAGCAGCTACGACAGGGGAGTCGGAGAGACCCAGTACTTC	CASSYDRGVGETQYF
TRBD1	TRBJ1-5	-	TRBV27	TGTGCCAGCAGTTCCCAGGGGGCTTGGAATCAGCCCCAGCATTTT	CASSSQGAWNQPQHF